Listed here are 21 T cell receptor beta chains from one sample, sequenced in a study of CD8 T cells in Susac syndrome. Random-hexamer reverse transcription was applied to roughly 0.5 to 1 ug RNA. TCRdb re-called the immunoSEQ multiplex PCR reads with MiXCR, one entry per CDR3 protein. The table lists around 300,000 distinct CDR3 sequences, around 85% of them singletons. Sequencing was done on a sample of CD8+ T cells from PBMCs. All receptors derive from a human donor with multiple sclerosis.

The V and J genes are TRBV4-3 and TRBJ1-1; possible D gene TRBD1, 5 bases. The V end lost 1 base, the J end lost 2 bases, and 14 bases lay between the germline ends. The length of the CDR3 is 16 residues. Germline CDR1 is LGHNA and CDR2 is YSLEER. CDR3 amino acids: CASSQGVQGFNTEAFF. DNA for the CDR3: TGCGCCAGCAGCCAAGGGGTTCAGGGATTTAACACTGAAGCTTTCTTT.

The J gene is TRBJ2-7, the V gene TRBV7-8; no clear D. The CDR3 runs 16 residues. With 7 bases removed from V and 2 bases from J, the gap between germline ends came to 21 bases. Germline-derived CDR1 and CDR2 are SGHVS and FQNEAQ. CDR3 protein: CASTPLSLRRPYEQYF. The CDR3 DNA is TGTGCCAGCACCCCACTCAGCCTAAGGCGCCCCTACGAGCAGTACTTC.

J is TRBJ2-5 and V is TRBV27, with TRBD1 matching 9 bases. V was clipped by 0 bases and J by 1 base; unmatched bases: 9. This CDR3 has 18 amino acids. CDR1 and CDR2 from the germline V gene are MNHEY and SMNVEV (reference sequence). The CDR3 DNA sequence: TGTGCCAGCAGTTTATCAGGACAGGGGCTAGCCGTCCAAGAGACCCAGTACTTC. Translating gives CASSLSGQGLAVQETQYF.

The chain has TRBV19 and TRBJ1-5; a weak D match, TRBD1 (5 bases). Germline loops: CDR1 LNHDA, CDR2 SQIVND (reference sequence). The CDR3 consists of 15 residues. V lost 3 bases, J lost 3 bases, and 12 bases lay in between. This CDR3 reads CASSIVPGTNQPQHF. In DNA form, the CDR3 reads TGTGCCAGTAGTATTGTACCAGGGACCAATCAGCCCCAGCATTTT.

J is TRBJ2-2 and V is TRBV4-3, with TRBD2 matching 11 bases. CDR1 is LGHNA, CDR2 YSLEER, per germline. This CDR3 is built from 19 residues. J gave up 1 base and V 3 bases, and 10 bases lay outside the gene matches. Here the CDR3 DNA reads TGCGCCAGCAGCCAGGACTATACCGGGACTAGCGGGAACACCGGGGAGCTGTTTTTT. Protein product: CASSQDYTGTSGNTGELFF.

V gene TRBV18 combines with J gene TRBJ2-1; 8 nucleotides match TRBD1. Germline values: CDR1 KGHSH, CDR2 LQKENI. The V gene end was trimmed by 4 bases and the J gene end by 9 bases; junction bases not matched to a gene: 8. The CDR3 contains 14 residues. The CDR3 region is CASSLRTGIREQFF. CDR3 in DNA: TGTGCCAGCTCACTCCGGACAGGGATCCGTGAGCAGTTCTTC.

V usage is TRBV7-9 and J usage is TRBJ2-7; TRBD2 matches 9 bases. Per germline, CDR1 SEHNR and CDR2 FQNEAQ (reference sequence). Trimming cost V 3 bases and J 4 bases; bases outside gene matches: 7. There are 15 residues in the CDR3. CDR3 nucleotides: TGTGCCAGCAGCTTCGACGCGGGAGGGGTGTACGAGCAGTACTTC. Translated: CASSFDAGGVYEQYF.

The CDR3 DNA reads as TGCGCCAGCAGCTTGGAGATCGGTGAAGCTTTCTTT. It codes for CASSLEIGEAFF. This chain connects TRBV5-1 to TRBJ1-1; no clear D. Trimming cost V 0 bases and J 7 bases, with 7 bases left between them. The CDR3 covers 12 residues. Germline-derived CDR1 and CDR2 are SGHRS and YFSETQ.

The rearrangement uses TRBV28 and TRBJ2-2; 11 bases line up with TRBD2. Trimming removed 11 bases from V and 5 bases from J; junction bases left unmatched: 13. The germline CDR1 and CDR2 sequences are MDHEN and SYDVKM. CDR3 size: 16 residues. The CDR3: CASTRLAGGGTGELFF. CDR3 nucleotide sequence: TGTGCCTCTACCCGCCTAGCGGGAGGCGGTACCGGGGAGCTGTTTTTT.

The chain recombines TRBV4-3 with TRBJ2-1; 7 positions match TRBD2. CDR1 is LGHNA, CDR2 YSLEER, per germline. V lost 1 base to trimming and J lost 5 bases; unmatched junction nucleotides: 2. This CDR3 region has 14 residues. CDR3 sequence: CASSQAGGDNEQFF. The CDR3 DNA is TGCGCCAGCAGCCAAGCGGGAGGAGACAATGAGCAGTTCTTC.

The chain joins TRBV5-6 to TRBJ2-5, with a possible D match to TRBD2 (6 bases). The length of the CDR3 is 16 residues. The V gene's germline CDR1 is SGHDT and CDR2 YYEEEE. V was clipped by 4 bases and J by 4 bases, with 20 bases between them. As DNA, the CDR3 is TGTGCCAGCAGCGGAGGAGGGGAGGCGCGGAGAGAGACCCAGTACTTC. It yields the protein CASSGGGEARRETQYF.

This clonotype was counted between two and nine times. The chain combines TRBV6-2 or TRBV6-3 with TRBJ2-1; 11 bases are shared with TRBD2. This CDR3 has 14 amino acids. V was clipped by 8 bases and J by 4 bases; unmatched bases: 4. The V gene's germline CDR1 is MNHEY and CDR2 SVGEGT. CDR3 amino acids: CASDSGRVYNEQFF. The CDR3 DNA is TGTGCCAGCGATAGCGGGAGGGTGTACAATGAGCAGTTCTTC.

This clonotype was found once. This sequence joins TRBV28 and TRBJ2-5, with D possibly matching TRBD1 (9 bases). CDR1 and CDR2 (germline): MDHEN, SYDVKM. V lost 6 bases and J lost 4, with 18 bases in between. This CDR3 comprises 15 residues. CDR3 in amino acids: CASRREDRGSETQYF. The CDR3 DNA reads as TGTGCCAGCAGGCGGGAGGACAGGGGATCAGAGACCCAGTACTTC.

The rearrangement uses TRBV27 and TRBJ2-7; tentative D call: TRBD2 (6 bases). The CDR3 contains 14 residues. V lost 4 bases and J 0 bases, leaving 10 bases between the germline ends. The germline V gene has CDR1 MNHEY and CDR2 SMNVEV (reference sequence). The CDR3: CASSWGVSSYEQYF. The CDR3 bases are TGTGCCAGCAGTTGGGGGGTAAGCTCCTACGAGCAGTACTTC.

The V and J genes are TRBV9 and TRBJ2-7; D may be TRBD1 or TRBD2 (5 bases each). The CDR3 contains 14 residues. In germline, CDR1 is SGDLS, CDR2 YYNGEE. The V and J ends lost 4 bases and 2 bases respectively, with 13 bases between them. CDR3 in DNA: TGTGCCAGCAGCACCGGGACCCTGCCCTACGAGCAGTACTTC. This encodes CASSTGTLPYEQYF.

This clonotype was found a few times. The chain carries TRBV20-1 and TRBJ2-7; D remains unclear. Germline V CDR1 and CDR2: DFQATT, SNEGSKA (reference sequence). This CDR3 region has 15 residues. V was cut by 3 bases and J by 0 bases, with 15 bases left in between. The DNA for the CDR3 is TGCAGTGCTAGCGTCCTGGCGCTTTTCTCCTACGAGCAGTACTTC. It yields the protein CSASVLALFSYEQYF.

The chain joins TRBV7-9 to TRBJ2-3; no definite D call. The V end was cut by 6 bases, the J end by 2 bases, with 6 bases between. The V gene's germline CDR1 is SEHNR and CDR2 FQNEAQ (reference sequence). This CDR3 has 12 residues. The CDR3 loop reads CASRPHTDTQYF. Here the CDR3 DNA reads TGTGCCAGCAGACCCCACACAGATACGCAGTATTTT.

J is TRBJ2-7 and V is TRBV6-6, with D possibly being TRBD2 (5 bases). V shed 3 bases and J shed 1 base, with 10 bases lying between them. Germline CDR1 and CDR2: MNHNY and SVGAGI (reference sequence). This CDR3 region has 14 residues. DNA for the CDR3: TGTGCCAGCAGTTATAGCGACATATCCTACGAGCAGTACTTC. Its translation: CASSYSDISYEQYF.

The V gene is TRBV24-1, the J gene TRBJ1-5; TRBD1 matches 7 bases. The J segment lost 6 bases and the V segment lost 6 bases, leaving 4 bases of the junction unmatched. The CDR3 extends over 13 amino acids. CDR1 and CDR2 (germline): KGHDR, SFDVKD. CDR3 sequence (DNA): TGTGCCACCAGTCCCAGGGGGGGTCAGCCCCAGCATTTT. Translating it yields CATSPRGGQPQHF.

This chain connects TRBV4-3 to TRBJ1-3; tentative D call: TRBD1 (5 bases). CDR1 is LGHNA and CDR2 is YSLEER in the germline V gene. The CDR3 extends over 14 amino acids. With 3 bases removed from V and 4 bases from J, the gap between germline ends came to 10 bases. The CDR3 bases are TGCGCCAGCAGCCAGGGGGACTGGGGAAACACCATATATTTT. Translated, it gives CASSQGDWGNTIYF.

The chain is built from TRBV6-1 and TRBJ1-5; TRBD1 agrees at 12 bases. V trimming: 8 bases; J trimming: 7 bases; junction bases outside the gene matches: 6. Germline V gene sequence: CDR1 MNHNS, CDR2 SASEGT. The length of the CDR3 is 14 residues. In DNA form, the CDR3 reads TGTGCCAGCCTCCCGGGACAGGGGGCGCAGCCCCAGCATTTT. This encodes CASLPGQGAQPQHF.